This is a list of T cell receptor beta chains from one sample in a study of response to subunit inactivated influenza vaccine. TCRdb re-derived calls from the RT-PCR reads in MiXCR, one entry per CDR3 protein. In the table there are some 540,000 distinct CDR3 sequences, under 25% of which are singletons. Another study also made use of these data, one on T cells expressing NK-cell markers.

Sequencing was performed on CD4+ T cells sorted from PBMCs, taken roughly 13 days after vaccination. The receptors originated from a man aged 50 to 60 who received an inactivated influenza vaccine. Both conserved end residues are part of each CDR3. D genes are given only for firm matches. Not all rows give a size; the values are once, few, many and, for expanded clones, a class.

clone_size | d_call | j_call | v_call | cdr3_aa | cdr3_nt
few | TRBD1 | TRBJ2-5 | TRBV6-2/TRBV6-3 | CASARQGIETQYF | TGTGCCAGCGCTCGACAGGGAATAGAGACCCAGTACTTC
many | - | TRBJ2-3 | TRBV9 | CASSVRSTDTQYF | TGTGCCAGCAGCGTCAGAAGCACAGATACGCAGTATTTT
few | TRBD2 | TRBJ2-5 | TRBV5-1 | CASSKLAGQETQYF | TGCGCCAGCAGCAAACTAGCGGGGCAAGAGACCCAGTACTTC
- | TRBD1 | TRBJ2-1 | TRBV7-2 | CASRGTGGTRYNEQFF | TGTGCCAGCAGGGGTACAGGGGGAACGAGGTACAATGAGCAGTTCTTC
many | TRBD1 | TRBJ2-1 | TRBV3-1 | CASSPRDRGYGEQFF | TGTGCCAGCAGCCCCCGGGACAGGGGGTATGGTGAGCAGTTCTTC
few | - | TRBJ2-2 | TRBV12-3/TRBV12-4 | CASSLSGDSGELFF | TGTGCCAGCAGTTTATCTGGGGACTCCGGGGAGCTGTTTTTT
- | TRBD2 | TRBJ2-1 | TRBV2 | CASKRGGSGGEQFF | TGTGCCAGCAAGAGGGGCGGGTCGGGAGGTGAGCAGTTCTTC
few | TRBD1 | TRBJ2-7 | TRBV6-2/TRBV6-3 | CASRQPGQGAYEQYF | TGTGCCAGCAGGCAACCGGGACAGGGGGCCTACGAGCAGTACTTC
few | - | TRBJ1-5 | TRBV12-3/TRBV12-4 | CASTSSQGGNQPQHF | TGTGCCAGCACCTCGTCACAGGGTGGCAATCAGCCCCAGCATTTT
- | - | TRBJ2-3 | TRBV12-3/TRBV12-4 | CASSLSVASTDTQYF | TGTGCCAGCAGTTTAAGTGTGGCTAGCACAGATACGCAGTATTTT
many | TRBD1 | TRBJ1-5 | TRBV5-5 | CASSLGARDRGNQPQHF | TGTGCCAGCAGCTTGGGGGCCCGGGACAGGGGGAATCAGCCCCAGCATTTT
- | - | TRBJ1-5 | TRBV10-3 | CAIRPDGGNQPQHF | TGTGCCATCAGGCCCGACGGCGGCAATCAGCCCCAGCATTTT
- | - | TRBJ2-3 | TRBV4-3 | CASSQDLTTRYTQYF | TGCGCCAGCAGCCAAGATCTAACAACGCGGTATACGCAGTATTTT
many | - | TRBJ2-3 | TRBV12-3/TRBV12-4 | CASSQRLGDTDTQYF | TGTGCCAGCAGTCAGAGACTAGGCGACACAGATACGCAGTATTTT
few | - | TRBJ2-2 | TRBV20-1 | CSARVQFDTGELFF | TGCAGTGCTAGGGTACAGTTTGACACCGGGGAGCTGTTTTTT
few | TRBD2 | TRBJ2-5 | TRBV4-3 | CASSQQRGETQYF | TGCGCCAGCAGCCAACAGCGGGGGGAGACCCAGTACTTC
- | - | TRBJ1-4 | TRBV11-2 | CASSLAGLRDEKLFF | TGTGCCAGCAGCTTAGCGGGGCTAAGGGATGAAAAACTGTTTTTT
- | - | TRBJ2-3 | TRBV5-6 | CARSLSTDTQYF | TGTGCCCGCAGCTTGAGCACAGATACGCAGTATTTT
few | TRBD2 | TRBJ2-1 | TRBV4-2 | CASSHGGTSGGNEQFF | TGTGCCAGCAGCCACGGAGGGACTAGCGGAGGCAATGAGCAGTTCTTC
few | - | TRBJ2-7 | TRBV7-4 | CASSLGESRYEQYF | TGTGCCAGCAGCTTAGGGGAATCGAGGTACGAGCAGTACTTC
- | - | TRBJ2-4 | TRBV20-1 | CSARDGRAILLAKNIQYF | TGCAGTGCTAGAGACGGCAGGGCTATTCTTCTAGCCAAAAACATTCAGTACTTC
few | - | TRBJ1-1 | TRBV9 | CASSAPTEAFF | TGTGCCAGCAGCGCCCCCACTGAAGCTTTCTTT
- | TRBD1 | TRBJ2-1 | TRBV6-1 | CASSQDRDNEQFF | TGTGCCAGCAGTCAGGACAGGGACAATGAGCAGTTCTTC
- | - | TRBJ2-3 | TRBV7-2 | CASSLGMGTDTQYF | TGTGCCAGCAGCCTAGGGATGGGCACAGATACGCAGTATTTT
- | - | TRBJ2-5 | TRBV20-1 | CSARDRFQETQYF | TGCAGTGCTAGAGATCGGTTCCAAGAGACCCAGTACTTC
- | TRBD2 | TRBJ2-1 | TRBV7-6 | CASSSPPGLALNEQFF | TGTGCCAGCAGCTCGCCCCCGGGACTAGCGCTCAATGAGCAGTTCTTC
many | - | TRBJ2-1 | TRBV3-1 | CASSRGRVLSEQFF | TGTGCCAGCAGCCGAGGAAGAGTCCTTTCCGAGCAGTTCTTC
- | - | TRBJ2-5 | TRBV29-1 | CSVMVQRETQYF | TGCAGCGTTATGGTTCAGCGAGAGACCCAGTACTTC
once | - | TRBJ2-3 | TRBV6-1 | CASRKGIDRGAYNTQYF | TGTGCCAGCAGAAAGGGGATCGACCGCGGGGCCTACAATACGCAGTATTTT
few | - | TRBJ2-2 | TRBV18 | CASSPRRGELFF | TGTGCCAGCTCACCAAGGCGCGGGGAGCTGTTTTTT
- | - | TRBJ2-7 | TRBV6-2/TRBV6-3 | CASALREHYEQYF | TGTGCCAGCGCCTTGCGGGAACATTACGAGCAGTACTTC
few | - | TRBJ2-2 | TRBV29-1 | CSVSRVGTGELFF | TGCAGCGTCAGCAGGGTTGGCACCGGGGAGCTGTTTTTT
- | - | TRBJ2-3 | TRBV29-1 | CSVGGNYRTDTQYF | TGCAGCGTCGGCGGAAACTACCGCACAGATACGCAGTATTTT
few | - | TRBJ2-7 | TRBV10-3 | CAISESGSYEQYF | TGTGCCATCAGTGAGTCGGGCAGCTACGAGCAGTACTTC
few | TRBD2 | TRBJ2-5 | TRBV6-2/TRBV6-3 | CASRRFSGVQETQYF | TGTGCCAGCAGACGATTTAGCGGGGTTCAAGAGACCCAGTACTTC
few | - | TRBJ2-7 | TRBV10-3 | CAISDSRSYEQYF | TGTGCCATCAGTGACAGCCGCTCCTACGAGCAGTACTTC
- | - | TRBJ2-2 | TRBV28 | CASTGNTGELFF | TGTGCCAGCACAGGGAACACCGGGGAGCTGTTTTTT
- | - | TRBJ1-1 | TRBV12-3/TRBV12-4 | CASSPFSSMNTEAFF | TGTGCCAGCAGCCCCTTCTCCTCTATGAACACTGAAGCTTTCTTT
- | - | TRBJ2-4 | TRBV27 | CASSLYLGWNIQYF | TGTGCCAGCAGTTTATATCTGGGGTGGAACATTCAGTACTTC
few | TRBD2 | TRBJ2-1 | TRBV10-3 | CAISESGTSLEQFF | TGTGCCATCAGTGAGTCGGGGACTAGTCTTGAGCAGTTCTTC
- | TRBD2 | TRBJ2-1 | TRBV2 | CASKHRATSGSDEQFF | TGTGCCAGCAAACATCGTGCGACTAGCGGGAGCGATGAGCAGTTCTTC
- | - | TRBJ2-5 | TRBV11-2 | CASSLTVFQETQYF | TGTGCCAGCAGCTTAACGGTTTTCCAAGAGACCCAGTACTTC
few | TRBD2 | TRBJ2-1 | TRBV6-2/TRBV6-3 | CASSYSSSGRGYNEQFF | TGTGCCAGCAGTTACTCGTCTAGCGGGAGGGGGTACAATGAGCAGTTCTTC
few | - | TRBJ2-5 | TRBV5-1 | CASSSGGLRETQYF | TGCGCCAGCAGCTCCGGCGGGCTGCGTGAGACCCAGTACTTC
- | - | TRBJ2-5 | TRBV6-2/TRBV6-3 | CASSRQRGAQETQYF | TGTGCCAGCAGTAGACAACGGGGGGCCCAAGAGACCCAGTACTTC
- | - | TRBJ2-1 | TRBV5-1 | CASSLGPGPEQFF | TGCGCCAGCAGCTTGGGCCCCGGGCCTGAGCAGTTCTTC
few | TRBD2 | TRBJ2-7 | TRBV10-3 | CAISVSTSGRSWYEQYF | TGTGCCATCAGTGTTTCGACTAGCGGGAGGTCGTGGTACGAGCAGTACTTC
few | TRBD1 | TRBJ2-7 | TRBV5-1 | CASSGGQGSGEQYF | TGCGCCAGCAGCGGTGGACAGGGGTCCGGCGAGCAGTACTTC
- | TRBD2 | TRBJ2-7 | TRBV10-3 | CATLGLAGAGYEQYF | TGTGCCACGCTCGGACTAGCGGGAGCCGGGTACGAGCAGTACTTC
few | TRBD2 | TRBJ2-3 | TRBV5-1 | CASSWRITSGRTTDTQYF | TGCGCCAGCAGCTGGAGGATCACTAGCGGGAGGACCACAGATACGCAGTATTTT
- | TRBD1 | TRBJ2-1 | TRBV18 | CASSPDRGTYNEQFF | TGTGCCAGCTCACCCGACAGGGGCACCTACAATGAGCAGTTCTTC
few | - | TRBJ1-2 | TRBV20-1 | CSANRDGANYGYTF | TGCAGTGCTAACCGGGACGGCGCTAACTATGGCTACACCTTC
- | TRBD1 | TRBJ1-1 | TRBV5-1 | CASRDRGMTTEAFF | TGCGCCAGCAGGGACAGGGGGATGACGACTGAAGCTTTCTTT
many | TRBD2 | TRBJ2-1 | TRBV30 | CAWSAASGAYNEQFF | TGTGCCTGGAGCGCCGCTAGCGGGGCGTACAATGAGCAGTTCTTC
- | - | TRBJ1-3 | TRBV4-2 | CASSQEGGLSGNTIYF | TGTGCAAGCAGCCAAGAGGGGGGGCTATCGGGAAACACCATATATTTT
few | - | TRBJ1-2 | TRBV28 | CASSLGSRDYGYTF | TGTGCCAGCAGTTTAGGGTCGCGGGACTATGGCTACACCTTC
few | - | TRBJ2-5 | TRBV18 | CASSPLSNGDQYF | TGTGCCAGCTCACCGCTGAGCAACGGGGACCAGTACTTC
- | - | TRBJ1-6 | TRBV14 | CASSQDLRRNSPLHF | TGTGCCAGCAGCCAAGATCTCCGGAGAAATTCACCCCTCCACTTT
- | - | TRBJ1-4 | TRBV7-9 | CASSLSEKLFF | TGTGCCAGCAGCTTATCTGAAAAACTGTTTTTT
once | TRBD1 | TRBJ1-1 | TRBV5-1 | CASSLEGQGIFTGAFF | TGCGCCAGCAGCTTGGAGGGACAGGGTATTTTCACAGGGGCTTTCTTT